This T cell receptor (beta chain) is from a study of blood T cell repertoires in COVID-19. For the study at large: From the United States, Italy and Spain came samples of acute and convalescent COVID-19.

Per germline, CDR1 SGHRS and CDR2 YFSETQ. Trimming cost V 3 bases and J 3 bases, with 9 bases left between them. The CDR3 covers 13 residues. In the original analysis: Amplification with reference gene primers provided the estimates of nucleated cell counts. Measured with immunoSEQ multiplex PCR; TCRdb has only the in-frame clones, and not every one. That table furnishes V, J and clone size, whereas the DNA furnished D and trimming. Counted here are approximately 74,000 clones, roughly 88% occurring once; the ten biggest clones make up roughly 1.2%. The chain links TRBV5-1 to TRBJ1-2, with a tentative D call TRBD1 (6 bases). The specimen was peripheral blood. This TCR derives from a woman aged 55-70 years with acute or convalescent COVID-19. The CDR3 loop reads CASSYRTDYGYTF. Written as DNA, the CDR3 is TGCGCCAGCAGCTATAGGACAGACTATGGCTACACCTTC.